A selection of T cell receptor beta chains follows, all from one sample in a study. TCRdb re-derived calls from the 5' RACE reads in MiXCR, one entry per CDR3 protein. The table has under 65,000 distinct CDR3 sequences, more than 20% seen once. Specimen: tumor-infiltrating Tregs sorted from the breast tumor. The receptors were sampled from a female donor with breast cancer. Each CDR3 is given with its conserved first and last residue. D genes are given only for firm matches. Expanded clones get a size class; other rows say once, few or many, or leave the size out.

cdr3_aa: CASSALAGGQDEQYF; cdr3_nt: TGTGCCAGCAGTGCCCTAGCGGGAGGGCAGGACGAGCAGTACTTC; clone_size: -; d_call: TRBD2; j_call: TRBJ2-7; v_call: TRBV27
cdr3_aa: CASSPQSGANVLTF; cdr3_nt: TGCGCCAGCAGCCCCCAGTCTGGGGCCAACGTCCTGACTTTC; clone_size: many; d_call: -; j_call: TRBJ2-6; v_call: TRBV5-1
cdr3_aa: CASSSNQPQHF; cdr3_nt: TGTGCCAGCAGCTCCAATCAGCCCCAGCATTTT; clone_size: -; d_call: -; j_call: TRBJ1-5; v_call: TRBV6-6
cdr3_aa: CSALFRENEQFF; cdr3_nt: TGCAGTGCCCTATTCCGGGAGAATGAGCAGTTCTTC; clone_size: few; d_call: -; j_call: TRBJ2-1; v_call: TRBV20-1
cdr3_aa: CSVDPPGEAQYF; cdr3_nt: TGCAGCGTTGATCCACCCGGGGAGGCGCAGTATTTT; clone_size: many; d_call: -; j_call: TRBJ2-3; v_call: TRBV29-1
cdr3_aa: CSAPKRGSYEQYF; cdr3_nt: TGCAGTGCCCCCAAGCGGGGTTCCTACGAGCAGTACTTC; clone_size: -; d_call: TRBD2; j_call: TRBJ2-7; v_call: TRBV20-1
cdr3_aa: CASSEAAGGWKTQYF; cdr3_nt: TGTGCCAGCAGTGAGGCGGCGGGGGGGTGGAAGACCCAGTACTTC; clone_size: many; d_call: TRBD2; j_call: TRBJ2-5; v_call: TRBV6-1
cdr3_aa: CASSLGREPSPLHF; cdr3_nt: TGTGCCAGCAGCTTAGGCAGGGAACCTTCACCCCTCCACTTT; clone_size: few; d_call: -; j_call: TRBJ1-6; v_call: TRBV7-2
cdr3_aa: CASSYSIYGGLRSGNTIYF; cdr3_nt: TGTGCCAGCAGTTACTCGATTTATGGGGGGCTCCGTTCTGGAAACACCATATATTTT; clone_size: many; d_call: -; j_call: TRBJ1-3; v_call: TRBV6-5
cdr3_aa: CSARGLGNTGELFF; cdr3_nt: TGCAGTGCTAGAGGCTTGGGGAACACCGGGGAGCTGTTTTTT; clone_size: -; d_call: -; j_call: TRBJ2-2; v_call: TRBV20-1
cdr3_aa: CASSTRQDRLYF; cdr3_nt: TGTGCCAGCAGCACACGACAGGACAGGCTGTATTTT; clone_size: many; d_call: TRBD1; j_call: TRBJ1-3; v_call: TRBV7-2
cdr3_aa: CASSLTGKGNNEQFF; cdr3_nt: TGTGCCAGCAGCTTGACAGGGAAGGGGAACAATGAGCAGTTCTTC; clone_size: few; d_call: -; j_call: TRBJ2-1; v_call: TRBV5-5
cdr3_aa: CASSYSVNSPLHF; cdr3_nt: TGTGCCAGCAGTTATAGTGTGAATTCACCCCTCCACTTT; clone_size: many; d_call: -; j_call: TRBJ1-6; v_call: TRBV6-5
cdr3_aa: CATSGTYYNEQFF; cdr3_nt: TGTGCCACTAGCGGGACTTACTACAATGAGCAGTTCTTC; clone_size: -; d_call: TRBD2; j_call: TRBJ2-1; v_call: TRBV15
cdr3_aa: CASSQEPSGLYEQYF; cdr3_nt: TGCGCCAGCAGCCAAGAACCTAGCGGTTTATACGAGCAGTACTTC; clone_size: many; d_call: TRBD2; j_call: TRBJ2-7; v_call: TRBV4-1
cdr3_aa: CASSTNRGRGNGELFF; cdr3_nt: TGTGCCAGCAGCACGAACAGGGGGCGTGGGAACGGGGAGCTGTTTTTT; clone_size: -; d_call: TRBD1; j_call: TRBJ2-2; v_call: TRBV6-5
cdr3_aa: CASSEALRLGEASF; cdr3_nt: TGTGCCAGCAGTGAAGCGTTGAGACTGGGTGAAGCTTCCTTT; clone_size: few; d_call: -; j_call: TRBJ1-1; v_call: TRBV6-1
cdr3_aa: CASSRGSNYGYTF; cdr3_nt: TGTGCCAGCAGCCGGGGGAGTAACTATGGCTACACCTTC; clone_size: few; d_call: -; j_call: TRBJ1-2; v_call: TRBV28
cdr3_aa: CASSYGPEKNQPQHF; cdr3_nt: TGTGCCAGCAGTTACGGACCAGAAAAAAATCAGCCCCAGCATTTT; clone_size: few; d_call: -; j_call: TRBJ1-5; v_call: TRBV6-6
cdr3_aa: CASSLRDEKLFF; cdr3_nt: TGTGCCAGCAGCTTAAGGGATGAAAAACTGTTTTTT; clone_size: -; d_call: -; j_call: TRBJ1-4; v_call: TRBV7-9
cdr3_aa: CASSYAVSTNGYTF; cdr3_nt: TGTGCCAGCAGTTACGCCGTCAGTACTAATGGCTACACCTTC; clone_size: -; d_call: -; j_call: TRBJ1-2; v_call: TRBV6-2/TRBV6-3
cdr3_aa: CASSTGTPVYGYTF; cdr3_nt: TGTGCCAGCAGCACCGGGACACCGGTCTATGGCTACACCTTC; clone_size: few; d_call: -; j_call: TRBJ1-2; v_call: TRBV7-8
cdr3_aa: CASTDWTGGSMTGELFF; cdr3_nt: TGCGCCAGCACCGATTGGACAGGGGGGTCTATGACCGGGGAGCTGTTTTTT; clone_size: few; d_call: TRBD1; j_call: TRBJ2-2; v_call: TRBV5-1
cdr3_aa: CASSTTAYGSYEQYF; cdr3_nt: TGTGCCAGCAGTACCACAGCCTACGGATCCTACGAGCAGTACTTC; clone_size: -; d_call: -; j_call: TRBJ2-7; v_call: TRBV28
cdr3_aa: CASSSGFYGYTF; cdr3_nt: TGTGCCAGCAGCTCAGGGTTCTATGGCTACACCTTC; clone_size: -; d_call: -; j_call: TRBJ1-2; v_call: TRBV5-6
cdr3_aa: CSAREGSANSPLHF; cdr3_nt: TGCAGTGCTAGAGAAGGCTCGGCAAACTCACCCCTCCACTTT; clone_size: few; d_call: -; j_call: TRBJ1-6; v_call: TRBV20-1
cdr3_aa: CASGGQFNQPQHF; cdr3_nt: TGTGCCAGCGGCGGACAGTTCAATCAGCCCCAGCATTTT; clone_size: few; d_call: -; j_call: TRBJ1-5; v_call: TRBV6-5
cdr3_aa: CASGGSSYNEQFF; cdr3_nt: TGTGCCAGCGGCGGGAGCTCCTACAATGAGCAGTTCTTC; clone_size: -; d_call: TRBD2; j_call: TRBJ2-1; v_call: TRBV7-2
cdr3_aa: CASSVDSGANVLTF; cdr3_nt: TGTGCCAGCAGCGTTGACTCTGGGGCCAACGTCCTGACTTTC; clone_size: few; d_call: -; j_call: TRBJ2-6; v_call: TRBV9
cdr3_aa: CASSLDGRRSYEQYF; cdr3_nt: TGTGCCAGCAGCTTAGACGGGAGGCGCTCCTACGAGCAGTACTTC; clone_size: -; d_call: TRBD2; j_call: TRBJ2-7; v_call: TRBV11-2
cdr3_aa: CASSQVLGQPNTEAFF; cdr3_nt: TGCGCCAGCAGCCAAGTTTTGGGACAACCGAACACTGAAGCTTTCTTT; clone_size: many; d_call: -; j_call: TRBJ1-1; v_call: TRBV4-1
cdr3_aa: CASSDWTDSSYEQYF; cdr3_nt: TGTGCCAGCAGCGACTGGACAGATAGCTCCTACGAGCAGTACTTC; clone_size: -; d_call: -; j_call: TRBJ2-7; v_call: TRBV2
cdr3_aa: CASSSSYEQYF; cdr3_nt: TGTGCCAGCAGTAGCTCCTACGAGCAGTACTTC; clone_size: -; d_call: -; j_call: TRBJ2-7; v_call: TRBV3-1
cdr3_aa: CASSLEPTARETQYF; cdr3_nt: TGCGCCAGCAGCTTGGAGCCGACAGCCAGAGAGACCCAGTACTTC; clone_size: many; d_call: -; j_call: TRBJ2-5; v_call: TRBV5-1
cdr3_aa: CASNLPPTSVEETQYF; cdr3_nt: TGTGCCAGCAACTTGCCCCCAACTAGCGTAGAAGAGACCCAGTACTTC; clone_size: -; d_call: TRBD2; j_call: TRBJ2-5; v_call: TRBV5-5
cdr3_aa: CASSLGSSQGNTEAFF; cdr3_nt: TGTGCCAGCAGTTTAGGTTCGTCACAGGGCAACACTGAAGCTTTCTTT; clone_size: few; d_call: -; j_call: TRBJ1-1; v_call: TRBV28
cdr3_aa: CASSLIASGSYNEQFF; cdr3_nt: TGTGCCAGCAGCTTAATAGCTAGCGGGTCCTACAATGAGCAGTTCTTC; clone_size: many; d_call: TRBD2; j_call: TRBJ2-1; v_call: TRBV7-2
cdr3_aa: CASNRLAANTGELFF; cdr3_nt: TGTGCCAGCAACAGACTAGCGGCGAACACCGGGGAGCTGTTTTTT; clone_size: few; d_call: TRBD2; j_call: TRBJ2-2; v_call: TRBV12-3/TRBV12-4
cdr3_aa: CASSPISGRPADTQYF; cdr3_nt: TGCGCCAGCAGCCCAATTAGCGGGAGGCCCGCAGATACGCAGTATTTT; clone_size: -; d_call: TRBD2; j_call: TRBJ2-3; v_call: TRBV5-1
cdr3_aa: CASSGARLVAKNIQYF; cdr3_nt: TGTGCCAGCAGCGGAGCTCGACTGGTAGCCAAAAACATTCAGTACTTC; clone_size: -; d_call: -; j_call: TRBJ2-4; v_call: TRBV28
cdr3_aa: CASSRRYQPQHF; cdr3_nt: TGTGCCAGCAGTAGACGGTATCAGCCCCAGCATTTT; clone_size: few; d_call: -; j_call: TRBJ1-5; v_call: TRBV28
cdr3_aa: CASSTGTRYTDTQYF; cdr3_nt: TGCGCCAGCAGTACCGGGACTAGGTACACAGATACGCAGTATTTT; clone_size: -; d_call: TRBD2; j_call: TRBJ2-3; v_call: TRBV5-1
cdr3_aa: CASSLNPGTSGSEEQFF; cdr3_nt: TGTGCCAGCAGCCTAAACCCCGGGACTAGCGGGAGTGAAGAGCAGTTCTTC; clone_size: -; d_call: TRBD2; j_call: TRBJ2-1; v_call: TRBV4-2
cdr3_aa: CASSPVASGSKLNEQFF; cdr3_nt: TGCGCCAGCAGCCCCGTGGCTAGCGGGAGTAAATTGAATGAGCAGTTCTTC; clone_size: once; d_call: TRBD2; j_call: TRBJ2-1; v_call: TRBV5-1
cdr3_aa: CASSESRDTEAFF; cdr3_nt: TGTGCCAGCAGTGAATCCAGGGATACTGAAGCTTTCTTT; clone_size: few; d_call: -; j_call: TRBJ1-1; v_call: TRBV6-1
cdr3_aa: CASSLSGPLTDTQYF; cdr3_nt: TGTGCCAGCAGCTTAAGCGGGCCGCTCACAGATACGCAGTATTTT; clone_size: many; d_call: -; j_call: TRBJ2-3; v_call: TRBV7-3
cdr3_aa: CASSARGEQFF; cdr3_nt: TGTGCCAGCAGCGCGCGGGGTGAGCAGTTCTTC; clone_size: many; d_call: -; j_call: TRBJ2-1; v_call: TRBV12-3/TRBV12-4
cdr3_aa: CASSWPGGPGELFF; cdr3_nt: TGTGCCAGCAGTTGGCCAGGGGGCCCCGGGGAGCTGTTTTTT; clone_size: -; d_call: TRBD1; j_call: TRBJ2-2; v_call: TRBV6-2/TRBV6-3
cdr3_aa: CASSPHALRGGETQYF; cdr3_nt: TGTGCCAGCAGCCCACACGCGCTCAGGGGGGGAGAGACCCAGTACTTC; clone_size: many; d_call: -; j_call: TRBJ2-5; v_call: TRBV6-6
cdr3_aa: CASRRQFEAFF; cdr3_nt: TGTGCCAGCCGACGACAGTTTGAAGCTTTCTTT; clone_size: many; d_call: -; j_call: TRBJ1-1; v_call: TRBV6-5
cdr3_aa: CSASLAGGPGETQYF; cdr3_nt: TGCAGTGCTTCACTAGCGGGAGGGCCGGGAGAGACCCAGTACTTC; clone_size: -; d_call: TRBD2; j_call: TRBJ2-5; v_call: TRBV20-1